The sequence of this T cell receptor (beta chain) was determined in a study of T cell clones after liver transplantation. Study details: Three of the eight recipients were HCV-positive; the rest had non-autoimmune, non-viral transplant indications. Until 12-24 months post-transplant, subjects got standard immunosuppression and no induction. Whole-study results and caveats: Post-transplant, graft-donor-reactive CD4 TCRbeta sequences in blood dropped significantly in most of the 8 subjects.

This clone rates as medium-sized (0.01 to 0.1%). Its antigen is unidentified. Assay: immunoSEQ multiplex PCR; the TCRdb copy retains only in-frame clones and omits some. The sample contains around 9,300 clones, approximately 72% of which appear only once. CDR3 length equals 15 residues. Germline values: CDR1 SGHRS, CDR2 YFSETQ. Trimming removed 4 bases from V and 5 bases from J, with 18 bases in between. The source is a human patient who received a liver transplant. A share of the T cells may be of graft donor origin. The starting material was CD8+ T cells from blood, obtained at the approximately 16-month timepoint. The genes are TRBV5-1 and TRBJ1-2, with D tentatively TRBD1 (6 bases). The CDR3 DNA reads TGCGCCAGCAGCGCTCGACAGGATTTATTTTATGGCTACACCTTC. The encoded protein is CASSARQDLFYGYTF.